Listed here are 22 T cell receptor beta chains from one sample, sequenced in a study of blood T cell repertoires in COVID-19. The method was immunoSEQ multiplex PCR; TCRdb's version includes in-frame clones alone and lacks a portion of them. The repertoire holds some 220,000 clones, with about 88% as singletons. The source material was PBMCs or T cells enriched from blood (not recorded which). These receptors were taken from a woman under 40 who had recovered from COVID-19.

The chain is built from TRBV29-1 and TRBJ2-3; D not resolved. The CDR3 is 11 residues long. The germline V and J ends were trimmed by 6 bases and 4 bases, with 8 bases remaining between them. The germline V gene encodes CDR1 SQVTM and CDR2 ANQGSEA. CDR3: CSVSVADTQYF. DNA of the CDR3: TGCAGCGTATCGGTCGCAGATACGCAGTATTTT.

The genes are TRBV4-1 and TRBJ2-7; D is uncertain. Trimming took off 0 bases at V and 0 bases at J, with 6 bases between the two ends. Germline values: CDR1 MGHRA, CDR2 YSYEKL. The CDR3 is 14 amino acids. The CDR3 loop reads CASSQESGSYEQYF. CDR3 coding DNA: TGCGCCAGCAGCCAAGAGAGTGGCTCCTACGAGCAGTACTTC.

The rearrangement links TRBV6-5 to TRBJ1-2, with 7 nucleotides matching TRBD1. CDR1 is MNHEY and CDR2 is SVGAGI in the germline V gene. The CDR3 covers 14 residues. The V gene end was trimmed by 6 bases and the J gene end by 8 bases; junction bases not matched to a gene: 12. The CDR3 DNA is TGTGCCAGCAGCCGGGGACAGCCATCGGGGGGCTACACCTTC. Its protein is CASSRGQPSGGYTF.

CDR3 sequence: CASSEETATSYEQYF. CDR3 DNA sequence: TGTGCCAGCAGTGAGGAGACCGCGACTAGCTACGAGCAGTACTTC. J is TRBJ2-7 and V is TRBV6-1; perhaps TRBD2 as D (6 bases). Germline CDR1 MNHNS, CDR2 SASEGT. This CDR3 has 15 residues. V lost 3 bases and J 3 bases, leaving 15 bases between the germline ends.

The chain uses TRBV6-5 and TRBJ1-3; 7 bases align to TRBD1. The V gene end was trimmed by 4 bases and the J gene end by 2 bases; junction bases not matched to a gene: 5. The CDR3 has 15 amino acids. Germline CDR1 MNHEY, CDR2 SVGAGI. The CDR3 spells CASSSSGGPGNTIYF. The CDR3 DNA sequence: TGTGCCAGCAGTTCCTCAGGGGGTCCTGGAAACACCATATATTTT.

The chain recombines TRBV4-1 with TRBJ2-7; 11 bases are a match to TRBD1. J gave up 4 bases and V 1 base, and 6 bases lay outside the gene matches. In germline, CDR1 is MGHRA, CDR2 YSYEKL. This CDR3 is built from 16 residues. The CDR3 reads CASSQAAGQGAYEQYF. The CDR3 nucleotides are TGCGCCAGCAGCCAAGCTGCCGGACAGGGGGCGTACGAGCAGTACTTC.

The chain links TRBV15 to TRBJ1-1; D remains unclear. CDR3 size: 13 residues. Germline V gene lookup returns CDR1 LNHNV and CDR2 YYDKDF (reference sequence). Trimming shortened V by 3 bases and J by 1 base, and 6 bases separated the two germline ends. The DNA of the CDR3 is TGTGCCACCAGCAGGGCCGAGAACACTGAAGCTTTCTTT. Translated, it gives CATSRAENTEAFF.

The chain uses TRBV5-1 and TRBJ2-3; TRBD1 is a possible D gene (5 bases). CDR3 length equals 18 residues. CDR1 is SGHRS and CDR2 is YFSETQ in the germline V gene. Trimming removed 4 bases from V and 2 bases from J, with 23 bases in between. The chain's CDR3 is CASSRTPTPARLTDTQYF. CDR3 in DNA: TGCGCCAGCAGCCGGACACCCACCCCAGCAAGGCTCACAGATACGCAGTATTTT.

This clone was seen just once. The chain employs TRBV7-9 and TRBJ2-3; D is possibly TRBD2 (7 bases). Trimming pared 5 bases from V and 2 bases from J, leaving 14 bases between. CDR1 SEHNR and CDR2 FQNEAQ come from the germline V gene (reference sequence). The length of the CDR3 is 15 residues. This chain's CDR3 is CASSPGGLHTDTQYF. CDR3 coding DNA: TGTGCCAGCAGCCCGGGGGGCCTTCACACAGATACGCAGTATTTT.

The chain carries TRBV19 and TRBJ1-2; TRBD1 matches 7 bases. Per the germline V gene, CDR1 is LNHDA and CDR2 is SQIVND (reference sequence). This CDR3 comprises 16 residues. Trimming took 1 base from V and 3 from J; bases not matched to a gene: 8. CDR3 residues: CASSIGEQGFYYGYTF. In DNA, the CDR3 is TGTGCCAGTAGTATAGGGGAACAGGGGTTTTACTATGGCTACACCTTC.

The rearrangement links TRBV27 to TRBJ1-2, with D possibly being TRBD1 (6 bases). Germline assignment: CDR1 MNHEY and CDR2 SMNVEV (reference sequence). The length of the CDR3 is 16 residues. V lost 3 bases, J lost 5 bases, and 19 bases lay in between. The CDR3 region is CASSFSHQQGFYGYTF. The CDR3 nucleotides read TGTGCCAGCAGTTTTTCCCATCAACAGGGCTTTTATGGCTACACCTTC.

The chain has TRBV5-4 and TRBJ1-1, with D possibly matching TRBD1 (6 bases). This CDR3 is built from 13 residues. The germline gives CDR1 SGHNT, CDR2 YYREEE (reference sequence). Trimming took off 4 bases at V and 3 bases at J, with 10 bases between the two ends. The CDR3 sequence: CASSEQGYTEAFF. Here the CDR3 DNA reads TGTGCCAGCAGCGAACAGGGATACACTGAAGCTTTCTTT.

The chain uses TRBV18 and TRBJ1-6; 8 nucleotides line up with TRBD1. J lost 6 bases, V lost 5 bases, and 3 bases had no gene match. CDR1 is KGHSH, CDR2 LQKENI, per germline. This CDR3 has 14 residues. The CDR3 loop is CASSGQGVNSPLHF. DNA for the CDR3: TGTGCCAGCTCAGGACAGGGCGTTAATTCACCCCTCCACTTT.

The chain has TRBV5-4 and TRBJ2-3; possibly TRBD2 for D (6 bases). The V end was cut by 4 bases, the J end by 0 bases, with 12 bases between. This CDR3 has 15 residues. The germline V gene has CDR1 SGHNT and CDR2 YYREEE (reference sequence). The DNA for the CDR3 is TGTGCCAGCAGCCGGAGGGCGGACAGCACAGATACGCAGTATTTT. Translation: CASSRRADSTDTQYF.

V usage is TRBV3-1 (or the pseudogene TRBV3-2) and J usage is TRBJ2-3; D remains unclear. The CDR3 spans 15 residues. The germline V gene encodes CDR1 LGHDT and CDR2 YNNKEL (reference sequence). Trimming took off 0 bases at V and 6 bases at J, with 13 bases between the two ends. The CDR3 nucleotides read TGTGCCAGCAGCCAAGATTCGGCTAGGCAGGATACGCAGTATTTT. It is translated as CASSQDSARQDTQYF.

The chain uses TRBV5-1 and TRBJ1-4; D gene unclear. This CDR3 comprises 15 residues. Germline assignment: CDR1 SGHRS and CDR2 YFSETQ. V was clipped by 4 bases and J by 7 bases, with 17 bases between them. CDR3 coding DNA: TGCGCCAGCAGCCAATCGACGCTGTCGGGTGAAAAACTGTTTTTT. Encoded protein: CASSQSTLSGEKLFF.

This clone was detected once. The rearrangement joins TRBV5-1 to TRBJ2-5, with unresolved D. The CDR3 spans 14 residues. Germline V lookup: CDR1 SGHRS, CDR2 YFSETQ. V dropped 1 base and J dropped 2 bases, with 9 bases sitting between them. DNA of the CDR3: TGCGCCAGCAGCTTGAGTCTAGAGCAAGAGACCCAGTACTTC. Its translation: CASSLSLEQETQYF.

V gene TRBV11-2 combines with J gene TRBJ1-1; D not resolved. The germline gives CDR1 SGHAT, CDR2 FQNNGV. V was shortened by 2 bases and J by 8 bases, with 9 bases between the two germline ends. The CDR3 is 12 amino acids. The CDR3 coding sequence is TGTGCCAGCAGCTTAATTCGACTAGAAGCTTTCTTT. Translating gives CASSLIRLEAFF.

This chain connects TRBV7-9 to TRBJ2-1; D remains unclear. The CDR3 contains 11 residues. V lost 5 bases to trimming and J lost 8 bases, with 7 bases between them. Germline V gene lookup returns CDR1 SEHNR and CDR2 FQNEAQ (reference sequence). DNA for the CDR3: TGTGCCAGCAGCAACTCGGATGAGCAGTTCTTC. Protein: CASSNSDEQFF.

The V and J genes are TRBV5-1 and TRBJ1-2; D possibly corresponds to TRBD1 (6 bases). In germline, CDR1 is SGHRS, CDR2 YFSETQ. The V gene lost 1 base and the J gene lost 5 bases, with 12 bases spanning the gap. The CDR3 contains 14 residues. This chain's CDR3 is CASSLMTGVYGYTF. Here the CDR3 DNA reads TGCGCCAGCAGCTTGATGACAGGAGTATATGGCTACACCTTC.

This clone was detected once. CDR3 protein: CAISAERQGNYGYTF. DNA for the CDR3: TGTGCCATCAGCGCAGAACGACAGGGAAACTATGGCTACACCTTC. The J gene is TRBJ1-2, the V gene TRBV10-3; 7 positions match TRBD1. The V segment lost 6 bases and the J segment 2 bases; nucleotides outside the gene matches: 9. Per germline, CDR1 ENHRY and CDR2 SYGVKD. The CDR3 covers 15 residues.

This chain uses TRBV11-1 with TRBJ1-1; D gene unclear. The CDR3 runs to 14 residues. V gave up 3 bases and J gave up 0 bases, with 8 bases separating them. Germline CDR1 reads SGHAT; CDR2 reads FQDESV (reference sequence). CDR3 nucleotides: TGTGCCAGCAGCTTCCGAGGGATGAACACTGAAGCTTTCTTT. This codes for CASSFRGMNTEAFF. Using reference TRBV11-1 and TRBJ1-1 for the parts outside the CDR3, the full variable domain is EAEVAQSPRYKITEKSQAVAFWCDPISGHATLYWYRQILGQGPELLVQFQDESVVDDSQLPKDRFSAERLKGVDSTLKIQPAELGDSAMYLCASSFRGMNTEAFFGQGTRLTVV.